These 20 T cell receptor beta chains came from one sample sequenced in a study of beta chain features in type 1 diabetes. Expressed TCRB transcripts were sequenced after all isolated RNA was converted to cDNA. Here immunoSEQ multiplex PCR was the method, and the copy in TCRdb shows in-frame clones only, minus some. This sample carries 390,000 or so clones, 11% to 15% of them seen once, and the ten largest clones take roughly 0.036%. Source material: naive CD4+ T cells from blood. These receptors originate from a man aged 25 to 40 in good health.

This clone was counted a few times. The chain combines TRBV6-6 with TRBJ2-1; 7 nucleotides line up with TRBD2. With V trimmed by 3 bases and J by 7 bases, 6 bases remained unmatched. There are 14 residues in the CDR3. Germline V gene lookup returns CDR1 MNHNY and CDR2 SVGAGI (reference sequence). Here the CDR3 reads CASSYRGSENEQFF. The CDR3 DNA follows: TGTGCCAGCAGTTATCGCGGGAGTGAGAATGAGCAGTTCTTC.

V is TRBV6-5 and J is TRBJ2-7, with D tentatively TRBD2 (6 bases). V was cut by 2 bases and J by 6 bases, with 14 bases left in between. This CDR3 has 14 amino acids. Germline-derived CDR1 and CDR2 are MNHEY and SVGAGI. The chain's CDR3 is CASSYRGGTREQYV. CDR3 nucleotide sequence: TGTGCCAGCAGTTACCGCGGCGGGACCCGCGAGCAGTACGTC.

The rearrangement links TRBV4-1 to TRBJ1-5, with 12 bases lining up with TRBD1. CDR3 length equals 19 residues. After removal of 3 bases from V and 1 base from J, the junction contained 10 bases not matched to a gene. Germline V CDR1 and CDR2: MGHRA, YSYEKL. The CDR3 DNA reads TGCGCCAGCAGCCACCGGGCGGGACAGGGGGCCTTAAGCAATCAGCCCCAGCATTTT. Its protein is CASSHRAGQGALSNQPQHF.

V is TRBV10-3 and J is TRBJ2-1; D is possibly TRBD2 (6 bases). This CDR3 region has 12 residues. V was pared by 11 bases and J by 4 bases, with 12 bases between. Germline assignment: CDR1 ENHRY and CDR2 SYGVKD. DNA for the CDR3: TGTGCCGTGCGCGGGATTTACAATGAGCAGTTCTTC. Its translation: CAVRGIYNEQFF.

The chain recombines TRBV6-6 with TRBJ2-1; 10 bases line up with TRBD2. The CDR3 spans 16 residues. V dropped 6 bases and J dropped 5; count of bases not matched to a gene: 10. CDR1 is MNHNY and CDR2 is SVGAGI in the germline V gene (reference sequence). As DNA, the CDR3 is TGTGCCAGCAGCCGTCCTCTAGCGGGAGCCCACAATGAGCAGTTCTTC. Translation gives CASSRPLAGAHNEQFF.

CDR3 bases: TGTGCCAGCAGACGGAGCTCTGGGGCCAACGTCCTGACTTTC. Its translation: CASRRSSGANVLTF. The chain has TRBV7-2 and TRBJ2-6; D unclear. Germline V gives CDR1 SGHTA, CDR2 FQGNSA. This CDR3 spans 14 amino acids. V gave up 6 bases and J gave up 0 bases, with 6 bases separating them.

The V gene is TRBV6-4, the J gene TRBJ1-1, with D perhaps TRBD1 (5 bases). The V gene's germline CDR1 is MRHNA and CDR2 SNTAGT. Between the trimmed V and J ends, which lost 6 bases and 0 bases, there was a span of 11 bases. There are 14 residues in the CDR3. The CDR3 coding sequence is TGTGCCAGCAGCAGGGACGGCTTGAACACTGAAGCTTTCTTT. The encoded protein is CASSRDGLNTEAFF.

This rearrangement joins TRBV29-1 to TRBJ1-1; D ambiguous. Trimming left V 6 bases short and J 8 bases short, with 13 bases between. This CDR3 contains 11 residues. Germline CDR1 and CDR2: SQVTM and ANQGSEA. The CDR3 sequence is CSVTRAIEAFF. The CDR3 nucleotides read TGCAGCGTGACCCGGGCCATCGAAGCTTTCTTT.

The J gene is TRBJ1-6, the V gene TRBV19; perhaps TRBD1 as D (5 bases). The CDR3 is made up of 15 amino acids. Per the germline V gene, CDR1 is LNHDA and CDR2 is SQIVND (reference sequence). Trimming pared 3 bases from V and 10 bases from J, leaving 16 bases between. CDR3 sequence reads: CASSIGTDIGSPLHF. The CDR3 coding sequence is TGTGCCAGTAGTATTGGGACCGATATAGGATCACCCCTCCACTTT.

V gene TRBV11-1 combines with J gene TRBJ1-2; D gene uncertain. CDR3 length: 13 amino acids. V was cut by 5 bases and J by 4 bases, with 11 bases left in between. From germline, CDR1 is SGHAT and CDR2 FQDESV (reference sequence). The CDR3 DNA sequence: TGTGCCAGCAGCCAGGACCTTAGCTATGGCTACACCTTC. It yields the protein CASSQDLSYGYTF.

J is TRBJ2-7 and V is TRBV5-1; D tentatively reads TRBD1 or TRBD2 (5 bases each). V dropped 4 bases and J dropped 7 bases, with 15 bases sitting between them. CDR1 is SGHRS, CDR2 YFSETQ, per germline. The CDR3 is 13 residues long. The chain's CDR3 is CASSPGRVLEQYF. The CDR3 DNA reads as TGCGCCAGCAGCCCGGGACGGGTCTTGGAGCAGTACTTC.

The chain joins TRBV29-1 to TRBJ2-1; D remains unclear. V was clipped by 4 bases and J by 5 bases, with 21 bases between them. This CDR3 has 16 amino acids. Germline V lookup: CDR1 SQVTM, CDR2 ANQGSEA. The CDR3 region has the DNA TGCAGCGTTGCCGAACAAGGGAATGGTTACGACAATGAGCAGTTCTTC. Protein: CSVAEQGNGYDNEQFF.

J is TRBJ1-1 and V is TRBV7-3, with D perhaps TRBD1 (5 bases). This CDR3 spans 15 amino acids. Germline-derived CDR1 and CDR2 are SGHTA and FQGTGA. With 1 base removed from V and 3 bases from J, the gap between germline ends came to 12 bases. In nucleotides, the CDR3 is TGTGCCAGCAGCTTAAGTTCTGGGGGTCACACTGAAGCTTTCTTT. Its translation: CASSLSSGGHTEAFF.

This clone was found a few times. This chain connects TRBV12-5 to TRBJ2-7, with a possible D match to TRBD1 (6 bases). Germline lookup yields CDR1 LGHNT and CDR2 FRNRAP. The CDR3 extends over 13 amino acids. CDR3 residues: CARGLGASGQQYV. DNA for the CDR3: TGTGCTAGGGGTTTGGGGGCCTCAGGGCAGCAGTACGTC.

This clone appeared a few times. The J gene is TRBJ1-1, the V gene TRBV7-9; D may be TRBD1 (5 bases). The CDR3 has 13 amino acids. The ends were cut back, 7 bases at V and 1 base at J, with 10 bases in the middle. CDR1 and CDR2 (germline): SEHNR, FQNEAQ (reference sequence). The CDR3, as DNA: TGTGCCAGCACTTGGGGGACGAACACTGAAGCTTTCTTT. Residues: CASTWGTNTEAFF.

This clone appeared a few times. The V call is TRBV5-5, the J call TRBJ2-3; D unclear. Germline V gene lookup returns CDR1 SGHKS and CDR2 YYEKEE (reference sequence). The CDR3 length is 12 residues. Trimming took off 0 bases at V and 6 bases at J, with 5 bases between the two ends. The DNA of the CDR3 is TGTGCCAGCAGCTTGGAGGGTGATACGCAGTATTTT. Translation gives CASSLEGDTQYF.

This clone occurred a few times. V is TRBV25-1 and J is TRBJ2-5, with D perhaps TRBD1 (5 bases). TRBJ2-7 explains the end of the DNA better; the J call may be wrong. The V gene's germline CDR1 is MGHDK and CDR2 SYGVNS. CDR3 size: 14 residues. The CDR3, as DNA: TGTGCCAGCAGTGAAAGACGACAGTCCTACGAGCAGTACTTC. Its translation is CASSERRQSYEQYF.

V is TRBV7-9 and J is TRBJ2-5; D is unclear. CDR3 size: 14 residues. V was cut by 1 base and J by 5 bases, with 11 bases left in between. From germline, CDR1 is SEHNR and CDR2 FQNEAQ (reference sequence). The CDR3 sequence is CASSLDALGETQYF. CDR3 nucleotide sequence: TGTGCCAGCAGCTTAGACGCCCTCGGGGAGACCCAGTACTTC. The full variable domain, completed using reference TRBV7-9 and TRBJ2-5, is DTGVSQNPRHKITKRGQNVTFRCDPISEHNRLYWYRQTLGQGPEFLTYFQNEAQLEKSRLLSDRFSAERPKGSFSTLEIQRTEQGDSAMYLCASSLDALGETQYFGPGTRLLVL.

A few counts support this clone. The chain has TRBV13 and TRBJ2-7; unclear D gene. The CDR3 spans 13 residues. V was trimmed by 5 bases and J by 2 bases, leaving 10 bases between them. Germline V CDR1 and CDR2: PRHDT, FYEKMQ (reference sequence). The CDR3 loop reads CASSRGPTYEQYV. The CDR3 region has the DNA TGTGCCAGCAGCCGAGGACCCACCTACGAGCAGTACGTC.

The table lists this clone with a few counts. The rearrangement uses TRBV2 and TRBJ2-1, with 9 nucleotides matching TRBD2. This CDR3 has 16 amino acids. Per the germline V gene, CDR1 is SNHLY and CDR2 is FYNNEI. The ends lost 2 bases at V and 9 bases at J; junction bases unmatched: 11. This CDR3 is CASSERASGTFSEQFF. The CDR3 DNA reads TGTGCCAGCAGTGAACGGGCTAGCGGGACGTTTAGTGAGCAGTTCTTC.